This T cell receptor (beta chain) was sequenced in a study of neurological immune-mediated disorders. Unsorted libraries were prepared from 2 million PBMCs that had been stored at -80 C. Deletions cut 2 bases from V and 4 bases from J, with 20 bases between. Germline assignment: CDR1 MNHEY and CDR2 SVGEGT. This CDR3 has 17 residues. The table lists this clonotype with many counts. Its matching antigen is unknown. Study results and limitations: The most TCR clonal expansion was seen in HTLV-1-associated myelopathy, and the least was seen in multiple sclerosis, which fell below healthy controls. CDR3 amino acid sequences found in expanded clones were never shared across subjects, suggesting private repertoires in all groups.

The cDNA came from 5'RACE, which used 10-nucleotide random UMIs. TCRdb reanalysed the 5' RACE reads using MiXCR and keeps one entry per CDR3 protein. The sample holds about 62,000 distinct CDR3 sequences, under 5.5% seen once. The rearrangement links TRBV6-2 or TRBV6-3 to TRBJ2-5; D unresolved. The sequence derives from a woman between 50 and 59 years old with multiple sclerosis. The sequenced sample consisted of PBMCs. CDR3 amino acids: CASSYDLGSSWIETQYF. CDR3 nucleotides: TGTGCCAGCAGTTACGATCTGGGGTCCAGCTGGATAGAGACCCAGTACTTC.